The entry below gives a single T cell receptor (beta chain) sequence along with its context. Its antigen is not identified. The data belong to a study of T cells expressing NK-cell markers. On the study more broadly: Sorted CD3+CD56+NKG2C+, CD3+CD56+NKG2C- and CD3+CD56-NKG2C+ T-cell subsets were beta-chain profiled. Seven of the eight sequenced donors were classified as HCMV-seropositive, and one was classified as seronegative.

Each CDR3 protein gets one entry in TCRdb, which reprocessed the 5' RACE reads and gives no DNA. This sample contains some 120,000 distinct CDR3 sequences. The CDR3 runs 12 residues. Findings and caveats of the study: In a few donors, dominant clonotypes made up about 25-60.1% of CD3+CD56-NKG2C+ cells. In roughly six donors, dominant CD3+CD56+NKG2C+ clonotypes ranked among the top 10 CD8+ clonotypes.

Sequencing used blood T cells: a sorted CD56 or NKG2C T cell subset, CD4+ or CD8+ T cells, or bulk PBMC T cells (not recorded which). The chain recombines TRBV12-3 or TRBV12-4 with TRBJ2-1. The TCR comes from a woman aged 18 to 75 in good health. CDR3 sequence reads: CASSFLRNEQFF.